Presented here are 18 T cell receptor beta chains from one specimen sequenced in a study of spatial heterogeneity in lung cancer. Study results and limitations: Tumor mutation counts were tracked by expanded intratumoral alpha and beta TCR counts.

TCRdb passed the 5' RACE reads through MiXCR, listing each CDR3 protein once. This sample has tens of thousands of distinct CDR3 sequences, with nearly 6.5% found just once. The time point is: sample taken at primary tumor resection. These TCRs are of unknown antigen specificity. Sample: lung tumor tissue, taken at surgery. Receptor source: a male donor with early-stage non-small cell lung cancer.

CDR3 nucleotide sequence: TGTGCCAGCAGGCCTAGCGGAAGCTCCTACAATGAGCAGTTCTTC. Translating gives CASRPSGSSYNEQFF. V is TRBV7-2 and J is TRBJ2-1; 7 bases fit TRBD2. Germline CDR1 is SGHTA and CDR2 is FQGNSA. CDR3 length: 15 amino acids. Trimming cost V 6 bases and J 0 bases; bases outside gene matches: 5.

This clonotype was detected a few times. The rearrangement joins TRBV2 to TRBJ1-2; D unclear. Between the trimmed V and J ends, which lost 1 base and 8 bases, there was a span of 17 bases. Per the germline V gene, CDR1 is SNHLY and CDR2 is FYNNEI. The CDR3 consists of 15 residues. The CDR3 loop is CASSEGEFPPRGYTF. CDR3 DNA: TGTGCCAGCAGTGAAGGGGAGTTTCCTCCGCGGGGCTACACCTTC.

This clonotype was recorded at least ten times. CDR3 protein: CSARGRRFAYNEQFF. The CDR3 nucleotides read TGCAGTGCTAGAGGAAGGAGGTTCGCCTACAATGAGCAGTTCTTC. The chain has TRBV20-1 and TRBJ2-1; a weak D match, TRBD2 (5 bases). The germline V and J ends were trimmed by 1 base and 2 bases, with 12 bases remaining between them. CDR1 and CDR2 (germline): DFQATT, SNEGSKA (reference sequence). This CDR3 spans 15 amino acids.

This clonotype was recorded many times. The V gene is TRBV4-2, the J gene TRBJ2-7; D remains ambiguous. V was trimmed by 6 bases and J by 5 bases, leaving 11 bases between them. The germline V gene has CDR1 LGHNA and CDR2 YNFKEQ. The CDR3 contains 12 residues. The DNA for the CDR3 is TGTGCCAGCAGTCAGGTTGGGGACGAGCAGTACTTC. Its protein is CASSQVGDEQYF.

This clonotype came up many times. This chain links TRBV6-2 or TRBV6-3 with TRBJ2-7; no firm D call. The CDR3 loop spans 11 amino acids. Trimming pared 6 bases from V and 7 bases from J, leaving 10 bases between. Looked up from germline, CDR1 is MNHEY and CDR2 is SVGEGT. In nucleotides, the CDR3 is TGTGCCAGCAGCTCCCTCGAAGAGCAGTACTTC. This gives the protein CASSSLEEQYF.

The table lists this clonotype with many counts. The chain is built from TRBV18 and TRBJ2-1, with TRBD2 matching 7 bases. The germline V gene encodes CDR1 KGHSH and CDR2 LQKENI. V lost 2 bases to trimming and J lost 3 bases; unmatched junction nucleotides: 10. The CDR3 contains 17 residues. The CDR3 DNA follows: TGTGCCAGCTCACCAGGGCTAACGGGGGGTAACTACAATGAGCAGTTCTTC. This gives the protein CASSPGLTGGNYNEQFF.

This clonotype appeared a few times. The rearrangement links TRBV12-1 to TRBJ2-3; TRBD2, the table's D call, was not compared with the DNA. TRBV12-1 is noted as a pseudogene. There are 16 residues in the CDR3. The CDR3 region has the DNA TGTGCCAGCAGCGGGGTGACTAGCGCAAACACAGATACGCAGTATTTT. Residues: CASSGVTSANTDTQYF.

V usage is TRBV7-2 and J usage is TRBJ2-7; 7 bases map to TRBD2. V shed 2 bases and J 2 bases; nucleotides not matched to a gene: 6. The CDR3 spans 15 residues. Germline values: CDR1 SGHTA, CDR2 FQGNSA. CDR3 residues: CASSLIAGLTYEQYF. The CDR3, as DNA: TGTGCCAGCAGCTTAATAGCGGGCTTGACCTACGAGCAGTACTTC.

This clonotype was counted at least ten times. The gene calls are TRBV9 and TRBJ2-7, with D maybe TRBD1 (6 bases). This CDR3 comprises 14 residues. V lost 0 bases to trimming and J lost 3 bases, with 10 bases between them. The V gene's germline CDR1 is SGDLS and CDR2 YYNGEE. Written as DNA, the CDR3 is TGTGCCAGCAGCGTAGGGACAGTCTTCTACGAGCAGTACTTC. Its translation is CASSVGTVFYEQYF.

This clonotype was found a few times. The chain has TRBV3-1 and TRBJ1-6; D may be TRBD1 (5 bases). CDR1 and CDR2 (germline): LGHDT, YNNKEL (reference sequence). This CDR3 is built from 16 residues. Trimming left V 4 bases short and J 7 bases short, with 17 bases between. This CDR3 reads CASSPALDTANSPLHF. The CDR3 nucleotides are TGTGCCAGCAGCCCAGCTCTGGACACCGCCAATTCACCCCTCCACTTT. The variable domain in full, with the rest retrieved from reference TRBV3-1 and TRBJ1-6, is DTAVSQTPKYLVTQMGNDKSIKCEQNLGHDTMYWYKQDSKKFLKIMFSYNNKELIINETVPNRFSPKSPDKAHLNLHINSLELGDSAVYFCASSPALDTANSPLHFGNGTRLTVT.

This clonotype was recorded many times. The chain is built from TRBV4-3 and TRBJ2-7; 10 nucleotides match TRBD2. The CDR3 is 15 amino acids. Trimming at V came to 0 bases and at J to 6 bases, leaving 5 bases not matched to a gene. Germline V gene data show CDR1 as LGHNA and CDR2 as YSLEER. The DNA of the CDR3 is TGCGCCAGCAGCCAAGACGGCCTAGCGGGAGCCGAGCAGTACTTC. Residues: CASSQDGLAGAEQYF.

This clonotype was seen at least ten times. The chain carries TRBV7-2 and TRBJ2-3, with 7 bases fitting TRBD2. The CDR3 is made up of 14 amino acids. The J segment lost 0 bases and the V segment lost 4 bases, leaving 1 base of the junction unmatched. The germline V gene has CDR1 SGHTA and CDR2 FQGNSA. This chain's CDR3 is CASSSGLSTDTQYF. The DNA for the CDR3 is TGTGCCAGCAGCTCGGGACTAAGCACAGATACGCAGTATTTT.

Many counts were recorded for this clonotype. This chain links TRBV20-1 with TRBJ2-7; possible D gene TRBD1, 6 bases. The germline V gene encodes CDR1 DFQATT and CDR2 SNEGSKA (reference sequence). The CDR3 is made up of 14 amino acids. Trimming pared 1 base from V and 1 base from J, leaving 11 bases between. The CDR3, as DNA: TGCAGTGCTAGAGTTTTACAGGGATCCTACGAGCAGTACTTC. Amino acids: CSARVLQGSYEQYF.

A single count supports this clonotype. This may be a read error, as it is one base from a much larger clone. J is TRBJ2-1 and V is TRBV11-2, with a tentative D call TRBD2 (6 bases). CDR1 and CDR2 from the germline V gene are SGHAT and FQNNGV. The CDR3 runs to 12 residues. The CDR3 sequence: CVSSRTNQEQFF. Here the CDR3 DNA reads TGTGTCAGCAGTCGGACTAACCAAGAGCAGTTCTTC.

Comment on this clonotype: A much larger clone differs by one base, so this may be a read error. The CDR3 DNA follows: TGTGCCAGCAGTTTTTACGGGGTTGGCAAAAACATTCAGTACTTC. This encodes CASSFYGVGKNIQYF. V and J are TRBV27 and TRBJ2-4; TRBD2 might be the D (5 bases). Trimming took off 3 bases at V and 3 bases at J, with 12 bases between the two ends. The CDR3 covers 15 residues. Germline V CDR1 and CDR2: MNHEY, SMNVEV (reference sequence).

This clonotype was seen at least ten times. The gene calls are TRBV20-1 and TRBJ2-7; 8 positions match TRBD2. This CDR3 is 14 amino acids long. V shed 5 bases and J 2 bases; nucleotides not matched to a gene: 8. Germline lookup yields CDR1 DFQATT and CDR2 SNEGSKA (reference sequence). CDR3 loop: CSAVRSGRTYEQYF. The CDR3 nucleotides read TGCAGTGCTGTTCGAAGCGGGAGAACCTACGAGCAGTACTTC.

This clonotype is labeled medium-sized. V is TRBV12-3 or TRBV12-4 and J is TRBJ2-1; no definite D call. Trimming shortened V by 5 bases and J by 6 bases, and 8 bases separated the two germline ends. This CDR3 has 12 amino acids. This CDR3 reads CASSLTINEQFF. CDR3 DNA: TGTGCCAGCAGTCTAACTATCAATGAGCAGTTCTTC.

There are many counts of this clonotype. The gene calls are TRBV29-1 and TRBJ1-5, with 8 bases fitting TRBD1. The CDR3 is 15 residues long. CDR1 and CDR2 from the germline V gene are SQVTM and ANQGSEA. Germline trimming cut 4 bases from V and 5 bases from J; bases unmatched to any gene: 10. For the CDR3, the DNA is TGCAGCGTTGGCGCCGGACAGGGAGCGGATCAGCCCCAGCATTTT. It yields the protein CSVGAGQGADQPQHF.